This T cell receptor beta chain was identified during a study of T cell repertoires in cytomegalovirus infection. As for the study in general: Use of recently identified HLA-C-restricted and well-studied HLA-B-restricted CMV epitopes was part of the study. CMV infection plus the matching HLA type was flagged by public TCR beta signatures.

This clonotype was seen only a few times. Its cognate antigen is unknown. The CDR3 runs 15 residues. The V and J ends lost 3 bases and 0 bases, in that order; junction bases with no gene match: 2. From germline, CDR1 is LNHNV and CDR2 YYDKDF (reference sequence). TCRdb independently ran MiXCR on the reads; one entry per CDR3 protein. The sample records approximately 120,000 distinct CDR3 sequences, about 28% being singletons. Findings of the study overall: Clonotypes of TCR beta that were HLA-C-restricted and CMV-specific dominated the ex vivo response.

The rearrangement uses TRBV15 and TRBJ2-1; 7 bases are shared with TRBD1. The sample was CD8+ T cells from cultured PBMCs, taken from culture after CMV antigen stimulation. This receptor was obtained from a human donor in good health (CMV status not recorded). Some clones in this sample may be carry-over from other donors' samples. CDR3: CATSSDRVSYNEQFF. In DNA form, the CDR3 reads TGTGCCACCAGCAGCGACAGGGTCTCCTACAATGAGCAGTTCTTC.